The 23 T cell receptor beta chains listed next were all sequenced from one sample in a study of T-cell memory formation after mild COVID-19. One entry per CDR3 protein, called by TCRdb with MiXCR from the 5' RACE reads. The sample includes about 82,000 distinct CDR3 sequences, 13% of them seen just once. Sequencing was performed on PBMCs or a T cell subset sorted from them (not recorded which). The receptors here all came from a man aged 18 to 29 who had mild COVID-19 (a few samples of this study predate the infection). Cell type and time point are not known.

The V and J genes are TRBV6-2 or TRBV6-3 and TRBJ2-7, with TRBD1 matching 7 bases. This CDR3 region has 15 residues. V was pared by 5 bases and J by 7 bases, with 14 bases of the junction left unmatched. In germline, CDR1 is MNHEY, CDR2 SVGEGT. The CDR3 DNA reads as TGTGCCAGCAGTCCCGACAGGGATCGAACGGGAGAGCAGTACGTC. Its protein product is CASSPDRDRTGEQYV.

The genes are TRBV15 and TRBJ2-3; TRBD1 agrees at 8 bases. Germline V gene data show CDR1 as LNHNV and CDR2 as YYDKDF (reference sequence). V gave up 5 bases and J gave up 4 bases; unmatched junction bases: 5. The CDR3 is 14 amino acids. CDR3 in amino acids: CATSGDRRSDTQYF. For the CDR3, the DNA is TGTGCCACCAGCGGGGACAGGAGGTCAGATACGCAGTATTTT.

The gene calls are TRBV7-6 and TRBJ2-7, with 7 bases lining up with TRBD2. V trimming: 2 bases; J trimming: 4 bases; junction bases outside the gene matches: 8. CDR3 length: 15 amino acids. CDR1 is SGHVS and CDR2 is FNYEAQ in the germline V gene. This chain's CDR3 is CASSLLGGGFYEQYV. CDR3 nucleotide sequence: TGTGCCAGCAGCTTACTTGGCGGGGGATTTTACGAGCAGTACGTC.

The sample holds a few counts of this clonotype. The chain couples TRBV27 to TRBJ2-7; no definite D call. Germline CDR1 reads MNHEY; CDR2 reads SMNVEV (reference sequence). With 4 bases removed from V and 5 bases from J, the gap between germline ends came to 18 bases. This CDR3 spans 15 amino acids. CDR3 sequence: CASSSTSGLGNEQYF. DNA for the CDR3: TGTGCCAGCAGTTCAACCTCCGGCTTAGGGAACGAGCAGTACTTC.

The chain joins TRBV20-1 to TRBJ1-2; D not resolved. CDR1 and CDR2 from the germline V gene are DFQATT and SNEGSKA (reference sequence). The CDR3 consists of 10 residues. The V end lost 3 bases, the J end lost 6 bases, and 5 bases lay between the germline ends. The CDR3 here is CSASEDGYTF. The DNA for the CDR3 is TGCAGTGCTAGTGAGGATGGCTACACCTTC.

This sequence joins TRBV20-1 and TRBJ2-5, with D possibly TRBD1 on 7 matching bases. Germline V CDR1 and CDR2: DFQATT, SNEGSKA (reference sequence). V was shortened by 3 bases and J by 3 bases, with 11 bases between the two germline ends. The CDR3 is 13 residues long. The CDR3 nucleotides read TGCAGTGCTAGTGGAGGGACAGAAGAGACCCAGTACTTC. Its translation is CSASGGTEETQYF.

There are a few counts of this clonotype. The chain combines TRBV5-5 with TRBJ1-2; weak D call: TRBD1 (6 bases). The V gene lost 4 bases and the J gene lost 7 bases, with 23 bases spanning the gap. This CDR3 is built from 16 residues. Germline values: CDR1 SGHKS, CDR2 YYEKEE (reference sequence). The CDR3 loop reads CASSHLRGRSSFGYTF. The CDR3, as DNA: TGTGCCAGCAGCCATCTCAGGGGCCGGAGTTCGTTTGGCTACACCTTC.

V and J are TRBV27 and TRBJ2-1; D tentatively fits TRBD1 or TRBD2 (5 bases each). The CDR3 extends over 13 amino acids. Trimming removed 6 bases from V and 7 bases from J, with 13 bases in between. CDR1 is MNHEY, CDR2 SMNVEV, per germline (reference sequence). The CDR3 DNA is TGTGCCAGCAGCCCTTCTGGGGGAAATGAGCAGTTCTTC. This sequence encodes CASSPSGGNEQFF.

This clonotype was seen only a few times. The chain combines TRBV5-6 with TRBJ2-5; D may be TRBD2 (6 bases). The length of the CDR3 is 13 residues. V was shortened by 4 bases and J by 2 bases, with 9 bases between the two germline ends. Germline-derived CDR1 and CDR2 are SGHDT and YYEEEE. The CDR3 bases are TGTGCCAGCAGCCCAGGGAGGCAAGAGACCCAGTACTTC. It is translated as CASSPGRQETQYF.

This clonotype was observed a handful of times. The chain has TRBV7-9 and TRBJ1-4; 7 nucleotides line up with TRBD1. The trim removed 6 bases at V and 3 bases at J, leaving 4 bases unmatched. CDR3 length: 14 residues. The germline V gene encodes CDR1 SEHNR and CDR2 FQNEAQ (reference sequence). The chain's CDR3 is CASRTGVSNEKLFF. The CDR3 DNA reads TGTGCCAGCAGAACAGGGGTGTCTAATGAAAAACTGTTTTTT.

This chain connects TRBV5-1 to TRBJ2-3; D is unresolved. Per germline, CDR1 SGHRS and CDR2 YFSETQ. V lost 0 bases and J lost 5, with 16 bases in between. The CDR3 length is 16 residues. CDR3 residues: CASSLARQIRQDTQYF. The CDR3, as DNA: TGCGCCAGCAGCTTGGCCCGACAAATCCGGCAAGATACGCAGTATTTT.

The genes are TRBV27 and TRBJ2-1; the D gene is possibly TRBD2 (6 bases). V was pared by 6 bases and J by 4 bases, with 13 bases between. The germline V gene has CDR1 MNHEY and CDR2 SMNVEV (reference sequence). This CDR3 has 14 residues. In nucleotides, the CDR3 is TGTGCCAGCAGACCGGGACTGCTGTACAATGAGCAGTTCTTC. This gives the protein CASRPGLLYNEQFF.

This clonotype has just a few counts. The chain carries TRBV6-2 or TRBV6-3 and TRBJ2-7, with 8 bases aligning to TRBD2. Germline-derived CDR1 and CDR2 are MNHEY and SVGEGT. V was pared by 2 bases and J by 6 bases, with 3 bases of the junction left unmatched. This CDR3 region has 13 residues. DNA for the CDR3: TGTGCCAGCAGTTACCCGCGGGGGGTCGAGCAGTACGTC. Its translation is CASSYPRGVEQYV.

The chain carries TRBV24-1 and TRBJ1-6; 11 nucleotides align to TRBD1. Germline trimming cut 1 base from V and 7 bases from J; bases unmatched to any gene: 14. The CDR3 has 20 residues. The germline gives CDR1 KGHDR, CDR2 SFDVKD. DNA for the CDR3: TGTGCCACCAGTGATTTCCACTTGTCCGAAGGACAGGGGGCCAATTCACCCCTCCACTTT. As protein: CATSDFHLSEGQGANSPLHF.

This chain connects TRBV4-1 to TRBJ1-2; a weak D match, TRBD1 (5 bases). The CDR3 has 16 residues. Germline assignment: CDR1 MGHRA and CDR2 YSYEKL. Trimming took 3 bases from V and 4 from J, leaving 18 bases between them. Here the CDR3 DNA reads TGCGCCAGCAGCCAGGAGTCCGGGACCCTGTCCTATGGCTACACCTTC. This codes for CASSQESGTLSYGYTF.

This clonotype has only a few counts. The chain links TRBV3-1 to TRBJ2-7, with 7 bases matching TRBD2. Trimming at V came to 1 base and at J to 0 bases, leaving 0 bases not matched to a gene. The CDR3 extends over 14 amino acids. Germline loops: CDR1 LGHDT, CDR2 YNNKEL (reference sequence). CDR3 sequence: CASSQAGGSYEQYV. In DNA, the CDR3 is TGTGCCAGCAGCCAAGCGGGGGGCTCCTACGAGCAGTACGTC.

V and J are TRBV25-1 and TRBJ2-1; D may correspond to TRBD1 or TRBD2 (5 bases each). Germline V CDR1 and CDR2: MGHDK, SYGVNS. The CDR3 is 15 residues long. Trimming cost V 6 bases and J 0 bases, with 12 bases left between them. CDR3: CASSRDLSSYNEQFF. In DNA, the CDR3 is TGTGCCAGCAGCAGGGACCTGAGCTCCTACAATGAGCAGTTCTTC.

The genes are TRBV4-1 and TRBJ2-3, with D perhaps matching TRBD1 (6 bases). The CDR3 has 14 residues. V shed 5 bases and J shed 2 bases, with 11 bases lying between them. The germline V gene has CDR1 MGHRA and CDR2 YSYEKL. In DNA, the CDR3 is TGCGCCAGCAGCTACCGGGACAACACAGATACGCAGTATTTT. This translates into CASSYRDNTDTQYF.

This clonotype was counted only a few times. V usage is TRBV5-1 and J usage is TRBJ2-7; 7 nucleotides agree with TRBD1. Germline CDR1 is SGHRS and CDR2 is YFSETQ. The CDR3 is made up of 15 amino acids. Trimming removed 5 bases from V and 2 bases from J; junction bases left unmatched: 10. DNA of the CDR3: TGCGCCAGCAGAGATGACAGGGAGAACGCCTACGAGCAGTACTTC. Translated, it gives CASRDDRENAYEQYF.

Ten or more counts support this clonotype. This chain uses TRBV12-3 or TRBV12-4 with TRBJ2-7, with D maybe TRBD1 (5 bases). This CDR3 is 13 amino acids long. V lost 4 bases and J 2 bases, leaving 9 bases between the germline ends. CDR3: CASSWGQTYEQYF. In DNA form, the CDR3 reads TGTGCCAGCAGTTGGGGCCAGACCTACGAGCAGTACTTC.

This clonotype showed up just a few times. The V call is TRBV5-1, the J call TRBJ2-1; 11 bases fit TRBD2. V lost 0 bases, J lost 9 bases, and 5 bases stayed unmatched. Looked up from germline, CDR1 is SGHRS and CDR2 is YFSETQ. The CDR3 runs 15 residues. In DNA, the CDR3 is TGCGCCAGCAGCTTGGAACTAGCGGGGGTGGGTGAGCAGTTCTTC. Translating gives CASSLELAGVGEQFF.

The rearrangement uses TRBV7-9 and TRBJ2-1; 8 nucleotides match TRBD2. The germline CDR1 and CDR2 sequences are SEHNR and FQNEAQ (reference sequence). The CDR3 is made up of 24 amino acids. Trimming at V came to 5 bases and at J to 0 bases, leaving 30 bases not matched to a gene. The CDR3 nucleotides are TGTGCCAGCAGCCCTATCGTCCCCACGACCGGGACTAGATCGGGCCAAAGCTCCTACAATGAGCAGTTCTTC. Translating it yields CASSPIVPTTGTRSGQSSYNEQFF.

This clonotype has more than one count but fewer than ten. The V call is TRBV27, the J call TRBJ1-4; 9 bases align to TRBD1. The V segment lost 5 bases and the J segment 13 bases; nucleotides outside the gene matches: 2. The CDR3 covers 11 residues. Germline V lookup: CDR1 MNHEY, CDR2 SMNVEV (reference sequence). CDR3 in DNA: TGTGCCAGCAGTGTGACAGGGGGACTGTTTTTT. Its protein is CASSVTGGLFF. Full variable domain (outside the CDR3, taken from reference TRBV27 and TRBJ1-4): EAQVTQNPRYLITVTGKKLTVTCSQNMNHEYMSWYRQDPGLGLRQIYYSMNVEVTDKGDVPEGYKVSRKEKRNFPLILESPSPNQTSLYFCASSVTGGLFFGSGTQLSVL.